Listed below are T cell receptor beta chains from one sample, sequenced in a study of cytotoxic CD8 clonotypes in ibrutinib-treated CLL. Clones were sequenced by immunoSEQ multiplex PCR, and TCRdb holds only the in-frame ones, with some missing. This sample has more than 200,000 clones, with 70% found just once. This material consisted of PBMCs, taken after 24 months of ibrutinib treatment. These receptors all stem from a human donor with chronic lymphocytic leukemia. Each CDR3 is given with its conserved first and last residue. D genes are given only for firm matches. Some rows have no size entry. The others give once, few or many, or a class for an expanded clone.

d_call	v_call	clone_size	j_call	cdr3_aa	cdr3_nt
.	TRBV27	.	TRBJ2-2	CASSLELGRNTGELFF	TGTGCCAGCAGTTTGGAGCTAGGGCGGAACACCGGGGAGCTGTTTTTT
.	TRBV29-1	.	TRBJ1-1	CSVKGNRNTEAFF	TGCAGCGTTAAAGGCAATCGGAACACTGAAGCTTTCTTT
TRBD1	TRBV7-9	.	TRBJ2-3	CASSLGQGTDTQYF	TGTGCCAGCAGTCTCGGACAGGGAACAGATACGCAGTATTTT
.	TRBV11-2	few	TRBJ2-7	CASSPGKESSYEQYF	TGTGCCAGCAGCCCCGGAAAGGAGAGCTCCTACGAGCAGTACTTC
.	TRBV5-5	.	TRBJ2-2	CASSRLANTGELFF	TGTGCCAGCAGTAGGCTAGCGAACACCGGGGAGCTGTTTTTT
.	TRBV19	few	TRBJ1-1	CASSITTATEAFF	TGTGCCAGTAGTATAACGACAGCTACTGAAGCTTTCTTT
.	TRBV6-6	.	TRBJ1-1	CASSYSSRKNTEAFF	TGTGCCAGCAGTTACTCTAGCAGAAAGAACACTGAAGCTTTCTTT
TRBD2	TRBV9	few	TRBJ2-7	CASSLGLAGSYEQYF	TGTGCCAGCAGCCTGGGACTAGCGGGCTCCTACGAGCAGTACTTC
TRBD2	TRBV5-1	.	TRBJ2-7	CASSSSGFTYEQYF	TGCGCCAGCAGCTCTAGCGGGTTTACCTACGAGCAGTACTTC
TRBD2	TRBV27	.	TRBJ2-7	CASSPGAGVSEQYF	TGTGCCAGCAGTCCCGGGGCGGGAGTCTCCGAGCAGTACTTC
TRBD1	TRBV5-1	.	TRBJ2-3	CASQLKGAETDTQYF	TGCGCCAGCCAACTCAAGGGGGCAGAGACAGATACGCAGTATTTT
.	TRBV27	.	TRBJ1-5	CASSSGAGRQPQHF	TGTGCCAGCAGTTCAGGCGCGGGCCGGCAGCCCCAGCATTTT
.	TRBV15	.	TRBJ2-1	CATSTWRSYNEQFF	TGTGCCACCAGCACTTGGAGGTCCTACAATGAGCAGTTCTTC
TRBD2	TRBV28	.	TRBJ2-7	CASGPGLAGFMPYEQYF	TGTGCCAGCGGTCCGGGACTAGCGGGATTTATGCCCTACGAGCAGTACTTC
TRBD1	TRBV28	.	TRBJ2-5	CASSPGQGYETQYF	TGTGCCAGCAGTCCCGGACAGGGTTACGAGACCCAGTACTTC
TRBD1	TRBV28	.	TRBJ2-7	CTSVLNRGLEQYF	TGTACCAGCGTCCTTAACAGGGGGCTCGAGCAGTACTTC
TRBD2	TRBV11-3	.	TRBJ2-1	CASSTGLAGANEQFF	TGTGCCAGCAGCACGGGACTAGCGGGAGCCAATGAGCAGTTCTTC
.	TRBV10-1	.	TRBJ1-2	CASKTELYGYTF	TGCGCCAGCAAGACAGAACTCTATGGCTACACCTTC
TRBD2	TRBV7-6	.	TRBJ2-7	CASSPVAGGPSSEQYF	TGTGCCAGCAGTCCGGTAGCGGGAGGGCCCTCGAGCGAGCAGTACTTC
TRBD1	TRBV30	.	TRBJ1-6	CAGRTGASKNNSPLHF	TGTGCCGGAAGGACAGGGGCATCGAAGAATAATTCACCCCTCCACTTT
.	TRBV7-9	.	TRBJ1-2	CASSSTGTNYGYTF	TGTGCCAGCAGCAGTACGGGAACTAACTATGGCTACACCTTC
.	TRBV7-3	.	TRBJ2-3	CASTQGLETTDTQYF	TGTGCCTCCACCCAAGGATTAGAGACCACAGATACGCAGTATTTT